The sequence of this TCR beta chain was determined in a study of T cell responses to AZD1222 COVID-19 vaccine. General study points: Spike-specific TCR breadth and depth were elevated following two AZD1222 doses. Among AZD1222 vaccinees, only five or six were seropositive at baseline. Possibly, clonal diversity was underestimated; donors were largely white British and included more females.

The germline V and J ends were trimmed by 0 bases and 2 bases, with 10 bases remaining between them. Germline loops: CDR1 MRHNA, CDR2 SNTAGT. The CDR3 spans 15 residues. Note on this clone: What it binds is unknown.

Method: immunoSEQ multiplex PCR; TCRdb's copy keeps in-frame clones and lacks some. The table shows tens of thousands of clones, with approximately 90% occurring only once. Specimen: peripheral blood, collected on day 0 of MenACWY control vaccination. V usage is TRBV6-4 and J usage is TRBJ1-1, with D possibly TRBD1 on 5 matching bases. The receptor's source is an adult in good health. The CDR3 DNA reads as TGTGCCAGCAGTGACTCGATGGGGGTAAACACTGAAGCTTTCTTT. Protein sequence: CASSDSMGVNTEAFF.